This TCR beta chain stems from a study of T cell responses to AZD1222 COVID-19 vaccine. Study-wide results and caveats: Distributed over spike, vaccine-associated CD4 TCRs predominated at 160-218 and 743-854. Sampling captured repertoires only after the peak T cell response.

Profiling relied on immunoSEQ multiplex PCR, and the TCRdb table lists in-frame clones only, not all of them. The table records roughly 150,000 clones, around 92% of them present only once. About this clone: The antigen remains undetermined.

V was pared by 7 bases and J by 9 bases, with 12 bases between. Germline V gives CDR1 SGHNT, CDR2 YENEEA. The CDR3 is made up of 12 amino acids. The input for sequencing was peripheral blood, taken on day 0 of AZD1222 vaccination. This sequence joins TRBV11-3 and TRBJ2-2; maybe TRBD2 (5 bases). This clonotype originated in an adult in good health. The CDR3 coding sequence is TGTGCCAGCACAAGTGGAGGCCGGGAGCTGTTTTTT. The encoded protein is CASTSGGRELFF.